Listed below are T cell receptor beta chains from one sample, sequenced in a study of blood T cell repertoires in COVID-19. Produced via immunoSEQ multiplex PCR; TCRdb's table is partial and in-frame only. The sample has 84,000 or so clones; roughly four fifths are singletons. Sequenced material: peripheral blood. Source of these receptors: a woman of 80 years or more with acute or convalescent COVID-19. The CDR3 runs from the conserved cysteine through the conserved F or W. The D gene is left open where the match is weak. Not all rows give a size; the values are once, few, many and, for expanded clones, a class.

>few|NA|TRBV6-5|TRBJ1-5
TGTGCCAGCACCGAGGCGCAGAATCAGCCCCAGCATTTT
CASTEAQNQPQHF
>NA|NA|TRBV29-1|TRBJ1-1
TGCAGCGTTGCACAGGGAAAGACTGAAGCTTTCTTT
CSVAQGKTEAFF
>NA|NA|TRBV6-1|TRBJ1-5
TGTGCCAGCAGTGAAGGTTGGGGGGGCAATCAGCCCCAGCATTTT
CASSEGWGGNQPQHF
>few|NA|TRBV19|TRBJ2-7
TGTGCCAGTAGTATATCCCCCGGGAACGAGCAGTACTTC
CASSISPGNEQYF
>NA|TRBD1|TRBV5-6|TRBJ1-1
TGTGCCAGCACCCGTGGGGGGACAGGGTACGGAGCTTTCTTT
CASTRGGTGYGAFF
>NA|NA|TRBV14|TRBJ1-1
TGTGCCAGCAGCCAAGGGCAGGGGCTGAACACTGAAGCTTTCTTT
CASSQGQGLNTEAFF
>NA|TRBD1|TRBV6-6|TRBJ1-1
TGTGCCAGCAGTTACGGAACAGGGGGCGGCGGCACTGAAGCTTTCTTT
CASSYGTGGGGTEAFF
>NA|NA|TRBV4-1|TRBJ1-2
TGCGCCAGCAGCCAAGCCCAAGTGGGGGCTGCTGGAGGCTACACCTTC
CASSQAQVGAAGGYTF
>NA|TRBD1|TRBV28|TRBJ2-7
TGTGCCAGCAGCCCCATGTCCGGGACAGGGAATGCCTACGAGCAGTACTTC
CASSPMSGTGNAYEQYF
>NA|TRBD2|TRBV3-1/TRBV3-2|TRBJ2-7
TGTGCCAGCAGCCCTACGGGGCAGCGGGGCTACGAGCAGTACTTC
CASSPTGQRGYEQYF
>NA|NA|TRBV4-1|TRBJ2-7
TGCGCCAGCAGCCAAGTCGGGGGAAACAGTTGGGAGCAGTACTTC
CASSQVGGNSWEQYF
>NA|NA|TRBV12-2|TRBJ1-5
TGTGCAAGTCGCTTAGGGGGGACAGCCGATAGCAATCAGCCCCAGCATTTT
CASRLGGTADSNQPQHF
>NA|NA|TRBV3-1/TRBV3-2|TRBJ2-7
TGTGCCAGCAGCCACGGGGTTGTCTACGAGCAGTACTTC
CASSHGVVYEQYF
>NA|TRBD1|TRBV6-5|TRBJ2-7
TGTGCCAGCAACCCGACAGGGGAAGTCTCCGAGCAGTACTTC
CASNPTGEVSEQYF
>NA|NA|TRBV19|TRBJ1-1
TGTGCCAGTGTTGACAGAAAAGGCACTGAAGCTTTCTTT
CASVDRKGTEAFF
>NA|NA|TRBV2|TRBJ2-1
TGTGCCAGCAGTGAAGTTCGGGCAGGGATATACAATGAGCAGTTCTTC
CASSEVRAGIYNEQFF
>NA|TRBD1|TRBV7-3|TRBJ1-2
TGTGCCAGCAGCTTAAATGGACAGGGCTACGGCTACACCTTC
CASSLNGQGYGYTF
>NA|NA|TRBV20-1|TRBJ2-5
TGCAGTGCTAGTCTGACACAAGAGACCCAGTACTTC
CSASLTQETQYF
>NA|TRBD2|TRBV7-7|TRBJ2-1
TGTGCTAGCAGCTTAGAACCGCTAAAGCGGGAGAGCTCCTACAATGAGCAGTTCTTC
CASSLEPLKRESSYNEQFF
>NA|TRBD1|TRBV5-1|TRBJ2-2
TGCGCCAGCTTCCTCAACAGGGGCCCCGCCGGGGAGCTGTTTTTT
CASFLNRGPAGELFF
>NA|NA|TRBV6-2/TRBV6-3|TRBJ1-1
TGTGCCAGCAGTTACATACAGGGGAACACTGAAGCTTTCTTT
CASSYIQGNTEAFF
>NA|NA|TRBV9|TRBJ1-4
TGTGCCAGCAGCCCATTGGGGGCGGCTAATGAAAAACTGTTTTTT
CASSPLGAANEKLFF
>NA|TRBD2|TRBV6-5|TRBJ2-3
TGTGCCAGCGAGGAGCGGGGGGGCACAGATACGCAGTATTTT
CASEERGGTDTQYF
>NA|NA|TRBV5-1|TRBJ1-3
TGCGCCAGCAGCGCGGGGTTACCTGGAAACACCATATATTTT
CASSAGLPGNTIYF
>NA|NA|TRBV27|TRBJ1-1
TGTGCCAGCAGTTTCCTCCGGACAGCCCATGAAGCTTTCTTT
CASSFLRTAHEAFF
>NA|TRBD1|TRBV6-2/TRBV6-3|TRBJ2-5
TGTGCCAGCAGTGTGCCAAGGACAGGGGGGCAGACCCAGTACTTC
CASSVPRTGGQTQYF
>NA|TRBD2|TRBV5-1|TRBJ2-1
TGCGCCAGCAGCTTGGGGGGGACTAGCGGTGTTGATGAGCAGTTCTTC
CASSLGGTSGVDEQFF
>once|TRBD1|TRBV6-5|TRBJ1-6
TGTGCCAGCATTTTTGACAGGGCGGATTCACCCCTCCACTTT
CASIFDRADSPLHF
>NA|NA|TRBV29-1|TRBJ1-2
TGCAGCGTTTCCCCAGGGAACTATGGCTACACCTTC
CSVSPGNYGYTF
>NA|NA|TRBV28|TRBJ1-6
TGTGCCAGTCGGCAGACAGCCAATTCACCCCTCCACTTT
CASRQTANSPLHF
>NA|NA|TRBV5-1|TRBJ2-7
TGCGCCAGCCAGGATGGGCAGGACACCTACGAGCAGTACTTC
CASQDGQDTYEQYF
>NA|NA|TRBV28|TRBJ2-7
TGTGCCAGCAGCGGAAGTACAGGGTTATACGAGCAGTACTTC
CASSGSTGLYEQYF